This T cell receptor delta chain was identified during a study of DNA immune sequencing with unique molecular identifiers (dated by TCRdb to 2019 to 2021). Regarding the study in general: Using immunomagnetic cell separation, gammadelta T cells were enriched from buffy coats, and the genomic DNA of these cells was sequenced. Fluorescence-activated cell sorting was used to enrich gammadelta T cells from PBMC of about 9 healthy individuals. To compare enriched with non-enriched material, approximately 97 ng of enriched gammadelta T-cell DNA and approximately 900 ng of non-enriched PBMC DNA were sequenced. The study developed and validated an ultrasensitive DNA-based TRD repertoire sequencing method using PCR-introduced unique molecular identifiers. The method was checked using synthetic reference molecules and blood samples from healthy people. All donors were healthy individuals, and roughly 11 of the donors were profiled using sorted gammadelta T cells from peripheral blood. Study-wide conclusions, independent of this receptor: The primer-based approach cannot detect novel TRD sequences that are not targeted by the primers. TRD repertoire diversity differed among healthy donors, and several donors were highly oligoclonal, with the top 5 clonotypes making up more than half of productive molecules. Among clonotypes in healthy donors, TRDV2 paired with TRDJ1 was identified as the most common TRD rearrangement.

Remarks on this clone: No antigen is known for it. The sample holds no much larger clone one base away, and base qualities are not on file.

Library method: multiplex PCR. Genomic DNA was amplified with a 32-plex assay using primers for all 8 TRDV and 4 TRDJ genes covering the CDR3. A 12-nucleotide UMI was attached over 3 barcoding PCR cycles, and a second PCR was then run with Illumina adapter primers. Libraries were purified with AMPure XP beads and quality-checked on a Fragment Analyzer with the HS NGS Fragment kit. Sequencing used an Illumina MiniSeq mid-output kit with roughly 21% PhiX and 150 cycles of paired-end reads. Under the source paper's analysis protocol: Reads were processed with MIGEC version 1.2.9 to group reads by UMI and build error-corrected consensus sequences. Post-processing used modified VDJtools version 1.2.1 scripts and the tcR R package. TCRdb called clones anew from the public reads via CATT; matching DNA rows were later pooled. The authors' filters were not applied to this entry. Here the sample has about 2,000 delta-chain clones; around 20% occur a single time. The ten most abundant clones make up over 30% of the sample.

In the germline V gene, CDR1 corresponds to GEAIGNYY and CDR2 to EKD. From cysteine to phenylalanine, the CDR3 is 16 amino acids long. This entry keeps only the CDR3 DNA: 48 bases, framed from base 1. V and J are trimmed by 3 bases and 1 base, and the gene matches miss 7 bases of the junction. Sequencing was done on a sample of gamma-delta T cells from PBMCs. The chain couples TRDV2 to TRDJ1, and 10 bases in between align with TRDD3. The clonotype comes from a human donor in good health. The CDR3 in this case is CACDSVLGDGTDKLIF. The bases read TGTGCCTGTGACTCTGTACTGGGGGATGGCACCGATAAACTCATCTTT.